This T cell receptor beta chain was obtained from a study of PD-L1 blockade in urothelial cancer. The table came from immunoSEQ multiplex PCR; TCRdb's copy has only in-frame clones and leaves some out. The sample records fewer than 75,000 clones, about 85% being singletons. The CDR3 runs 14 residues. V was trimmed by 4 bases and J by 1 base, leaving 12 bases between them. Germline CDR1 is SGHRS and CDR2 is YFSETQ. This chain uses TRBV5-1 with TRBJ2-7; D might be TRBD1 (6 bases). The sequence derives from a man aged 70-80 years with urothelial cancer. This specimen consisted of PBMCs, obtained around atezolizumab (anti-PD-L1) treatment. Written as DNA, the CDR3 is TGCGCCAGCAGCCGAGAGACAGGTTCCTACGAGCAGTACTTC. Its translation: CASSRETGSYEQYF.